This TCR beta chain was captured by sequencing in a study of blood T cell repertoires in COVID-19. Overall study: PBMCs, B-cell-depleted T cells, or T cells were the source of the cDNA or gDNA that made up the material.

Clinical history as reported by participants underpinned cohort assignment. Using immunoSEQ multiplex PCR, the repertoire was profiled, and TCRdb retains in-frame clones only, with some absent. The sample includes 180,000 or so clones, approximately 80% of them seen just once. The sequence derives from a woman in her fifties or sixties who had recovered from COVID-19. Sequenced: PBMCs or T cells enriched from blood (not recorded which).

The CDR3 sequence: CAIRGQGPYEQYF. CDR3 nucleotide sequence: TGTGCCATCAGGGGACAAGGACCCTACGAGCAGTACTTC. This sequence joins TRBV10-3 and TRBJ2-7, with D perhaps matching TRBD1 (6 bases). The length of the CDR3 is 13 residues. V was shortened by 6 bases and J by 2 bases, with 11 bases between the two germline ends. Per germline, CDR1 ENHRY and CDR2 SYGVKD.